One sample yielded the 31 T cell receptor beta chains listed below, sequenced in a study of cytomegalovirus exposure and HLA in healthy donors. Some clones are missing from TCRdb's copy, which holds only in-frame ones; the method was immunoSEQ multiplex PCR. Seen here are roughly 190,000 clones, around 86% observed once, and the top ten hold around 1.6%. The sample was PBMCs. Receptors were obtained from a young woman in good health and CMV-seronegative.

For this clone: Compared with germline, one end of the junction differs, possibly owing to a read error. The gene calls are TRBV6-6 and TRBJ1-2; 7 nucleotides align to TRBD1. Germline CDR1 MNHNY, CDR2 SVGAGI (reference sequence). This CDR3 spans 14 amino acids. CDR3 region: CAISGWDSNYGYTF. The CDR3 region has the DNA TGTGCCATCAGTGGATGGGACAGTAACTATGGCTACACCTTC.

This CDR3 reads CASSIGQGLAYEQYF. DNA of the CDR3: TGTGCCAGTAGTATCGGGCAGGGCCTCGCCTACGAGCAGTACTTC. V usage is TRBV19 and J usage is TRBJ2-7; tentatively, D is TRBD1 (5 bases). V lost 3 bases to trimming and J lost 2 bases, with 14 bases between them. From germline, CDR1 is LNHDA and CDR2 SQIVND (reference sequence). This CDR3 is 15 amino acids long.

The CDR3 region is CAIGGQLNYGYTF. CDR3 coding DNA: TGTGCCATCGGTGGACAGCTTAACTATGGCTACACCTTC. V is TRBV10-3 and J is TRBJ1-2; D is possibly TRBD1 (6 bases). Trimming took 8 bases from V and 1 from J, leaving 11 bases between them. The CDR3 covers 13 residues. Looked up from germline, CDR1 is ENHRY and CDR2 is SYGVKD.

CDR3 sequence (DNA): TGTGCCAGCGCGGACAGATCGAGGAACACTGAAGCTTTCTTT. This encodes CASADRSRNTEAFF. The chain recombines TRBV2 with TRBJ1-1; a possible D gene is TRBD1 (6 bases). The V gene's germline CDR1 is SNHLY and CDR2 FYNNEI. Trimming stripped 8 bases from V and 1 base from J, with 14 bases between. The CDR3 contains 14 residues.

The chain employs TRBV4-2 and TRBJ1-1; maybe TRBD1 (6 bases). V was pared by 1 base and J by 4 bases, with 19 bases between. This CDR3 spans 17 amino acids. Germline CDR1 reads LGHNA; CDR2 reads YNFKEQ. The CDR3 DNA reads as TGTGCCAGCAGCCAAGGTTTGGACAGCCTGTGGGGCACTGAAGCTTTCTTT. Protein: CASSQGLDSLWGTEAFF.

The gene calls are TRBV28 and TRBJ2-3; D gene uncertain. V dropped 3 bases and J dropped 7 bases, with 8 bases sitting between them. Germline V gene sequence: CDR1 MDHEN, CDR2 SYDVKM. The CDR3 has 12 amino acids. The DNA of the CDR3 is TGTGCCAGCAGTTTGTCTAGGAATACGCAGTATTTT. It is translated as CASSLSRNTQYF. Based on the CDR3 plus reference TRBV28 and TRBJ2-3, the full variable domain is DVKVTQSSRYLVKRTGEKVFLECVQDMDHENMFWYRQDPGLGLRLIYFSYDVKMKEKGDIPEGYSVSREKKERFSLILESASTNQTSMYLCASSLSRNTQYFGPGTRLTVL.

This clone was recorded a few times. The DNA of the CDR3 is TGTGCCAGCATCGGAATCCCCACAGGAGACTACGAGCAGTACTTC. Encoded protein: CASIGIPTGDYEQYF. The chain is built from TRBV6-1 and TRBJ2-7; maybe TRBD1 (5 bases). V was cut by 7 bases and J by 3 bases, with 19 bases left in between. CDR3 length: 15 amino acids. In germline, CDR1 is MNHNS, CDR2 SASEGT.

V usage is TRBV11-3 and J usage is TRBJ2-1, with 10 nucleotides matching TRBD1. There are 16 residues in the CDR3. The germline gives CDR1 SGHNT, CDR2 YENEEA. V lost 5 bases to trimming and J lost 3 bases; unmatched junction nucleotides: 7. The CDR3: CASSPSGDRGYNEQFF. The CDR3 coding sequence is TGTGCCAGCAGCCCCAGTGGGGACAGGGGCTACAATGAGCAGTTCTTC.

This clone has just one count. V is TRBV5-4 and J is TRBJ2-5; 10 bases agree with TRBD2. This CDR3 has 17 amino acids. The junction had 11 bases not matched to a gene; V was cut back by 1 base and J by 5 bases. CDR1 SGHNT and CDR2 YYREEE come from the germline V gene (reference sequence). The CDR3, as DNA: TGTGCCAGCAGCTTGAGGCCTAGCGGGGGAAGCATGGAGACCCAGTACTTC. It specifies CASSLRPSGGSMETQYF.

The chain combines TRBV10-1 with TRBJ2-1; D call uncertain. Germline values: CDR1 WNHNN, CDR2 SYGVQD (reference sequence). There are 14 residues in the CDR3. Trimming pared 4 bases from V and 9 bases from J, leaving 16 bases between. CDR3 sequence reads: CASSGLGSAFEQFF. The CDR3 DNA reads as TGCGCCAGCAGTGGGCTAGGCTCTGCTTTTGAGCAGTTCTTC.

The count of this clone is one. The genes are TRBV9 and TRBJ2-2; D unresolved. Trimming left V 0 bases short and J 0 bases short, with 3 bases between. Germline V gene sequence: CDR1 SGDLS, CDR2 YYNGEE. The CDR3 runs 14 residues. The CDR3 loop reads CASSVGPNTGELFF. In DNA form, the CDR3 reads TGTGCCAGCAGCGTAGGGCCGAACACCGGGGAGCTGTTTTTT.

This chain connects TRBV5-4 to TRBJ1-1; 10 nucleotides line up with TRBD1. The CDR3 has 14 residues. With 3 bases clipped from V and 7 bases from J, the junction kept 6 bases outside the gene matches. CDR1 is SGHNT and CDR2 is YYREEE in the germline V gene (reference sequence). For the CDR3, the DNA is TGTGCCAGCAGCTCCGACAGGGGGCGTTTTGAAGCTTTCTTT. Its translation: CASSSDRGRFEAFF. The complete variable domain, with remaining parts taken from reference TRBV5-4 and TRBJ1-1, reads ETGVTQSPTHLIKTRGQQVTLRCSSQSGHNTVSWYQQALGQGPQFIFQYYREEENGRGNFPPRFSGLQFPNYSSELNVNALELDDSALYLCASSSDRGRFEAFFGQGTRLTVV.

CDR3 sequence reads: CASSLVPGQGAGETQYF. The CDR3, as DNA: TGCGCCAGCAGCTTGGTCCCGGGACAGGGGGCTGGGGAGACCCAGTACTTC. The J gene is TRBJ2-5, the V gene TRBV5-1; the match to TRBD1 covers 12 bases. Trimming removed 0 bases from V and 5 bases from J; junction bases left unmatched: 8. The germline gives CDR1 SGHRS, CDR2 YFSETQ. The CDR3 has 17 residues.

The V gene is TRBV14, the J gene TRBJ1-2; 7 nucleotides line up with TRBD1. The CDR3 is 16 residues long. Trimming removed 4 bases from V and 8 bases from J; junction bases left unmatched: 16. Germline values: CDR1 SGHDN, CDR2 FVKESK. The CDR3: CASSRLNRGSVGGYTF. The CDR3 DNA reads TGTGCCAGCAGCCGCCTAAACAGGGGTTCAGTGGGAGGCTACACCTTC.

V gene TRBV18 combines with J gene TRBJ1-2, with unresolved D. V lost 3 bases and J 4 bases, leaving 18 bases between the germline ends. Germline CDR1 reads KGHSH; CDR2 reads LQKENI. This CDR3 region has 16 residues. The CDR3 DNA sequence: TGTGCCAGCTCACCCATAGCGGGGAGGGAGACCTATGGCTACACCTTC. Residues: CASSPIAGRETYGYTF. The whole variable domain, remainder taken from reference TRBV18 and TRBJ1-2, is NAGVMQNPRHLVRRRGQEARLRCSPMKGHSHVYWYRQLPEEGLKFMVYLQKENIIDESGMPKERFSAEFPKEGPSILRIQQVVRGDSAAYFCASSPIAGRETYGYTFGSGTRLTVV.

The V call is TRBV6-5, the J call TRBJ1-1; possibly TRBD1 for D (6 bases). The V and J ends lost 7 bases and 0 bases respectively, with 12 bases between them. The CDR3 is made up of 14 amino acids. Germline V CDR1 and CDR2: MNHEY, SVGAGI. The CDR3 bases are TGTGCCAGCACAAAGGGACAAATGAACACTGAAGCTTTCTTT. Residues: CASTKGQMNTEAFF.

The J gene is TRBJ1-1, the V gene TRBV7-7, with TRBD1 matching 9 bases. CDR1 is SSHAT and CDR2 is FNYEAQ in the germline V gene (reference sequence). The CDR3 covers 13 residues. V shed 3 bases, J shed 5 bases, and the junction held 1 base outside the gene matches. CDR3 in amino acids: CASSLDRGTEAFF. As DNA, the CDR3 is TGTGCCAGCAGCTTGGACAGGGGAACTGAAGCTTTCTTT.

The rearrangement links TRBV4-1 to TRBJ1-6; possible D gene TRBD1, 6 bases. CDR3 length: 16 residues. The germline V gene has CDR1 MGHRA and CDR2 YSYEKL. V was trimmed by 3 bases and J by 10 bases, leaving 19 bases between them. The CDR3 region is CASSHLRGDTSSPLHF. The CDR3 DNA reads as TGCGCCAGCAGCCATCTCAGGGGTGATACTTCGTCACCCCTCCACTTT.

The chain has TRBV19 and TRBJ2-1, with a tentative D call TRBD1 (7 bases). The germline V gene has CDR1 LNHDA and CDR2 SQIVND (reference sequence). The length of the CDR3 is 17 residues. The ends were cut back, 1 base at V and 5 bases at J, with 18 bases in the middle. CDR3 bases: TGTGCCAGTAGTATAGGGCCCCCCAGGGGGGCGGACAATGAGCAGTTCTTC. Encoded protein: CASSIGPPRGADNEQFF. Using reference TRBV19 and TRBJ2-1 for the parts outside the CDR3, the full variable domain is DGGITQSPKYLFRKEGQNVTLSCEQNLNHDAMYWYRQDPGQGLRLIYYSQIVNDFQKGDIAEGYSVSREKKESFPLTVTSAQKNPTAFYLCASSIGPPRGADNEQFFGPGTRLTVL.

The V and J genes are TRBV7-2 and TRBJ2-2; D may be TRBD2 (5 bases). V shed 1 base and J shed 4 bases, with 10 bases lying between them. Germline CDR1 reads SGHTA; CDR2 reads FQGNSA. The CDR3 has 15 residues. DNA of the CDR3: TGTGCCAGCAGCTTAGAGTCACTAGGCACCGGGGAGCTGTTTTTT. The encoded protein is CASSLESLGTGELFF.

DNA of the CDR3: TGTGCCAGTAGTATGGGGACAGAGTACTATAATTCACCCCTCCACTTT. This codes for CASSMGTEYYNSPLHF. The V gene is TRBV19, the J gene TRBJ1-6; TRBD1 matches at 7 bases. The CDR3 covers 16 residues. Germline assignment: CDR1 LNHDA and CDR2 SQIVND (reference sequence). J lost 3 bases, V lost 3 bases, and 5 bases had no gene match.

CDR3 residues: CASSPLPPRQGWDYGYTF. CDR3 DNA sequence: TGCGCCAGCAGCCCCCTACCCCCTAGACAGGGTTGGGACTATGGCTACACCTTC. The chain joins TRBV4-1 to TRBJ1-2; TRBD1 matches 7 bases. This CDR3 spans 18 amino acids. CDR1 is MGHRA and CDR2 is YSYEKL in the germline V gene. The junction had 17 bases not matched to a gene; V was cut back by 4 bases and J by 3 bases.

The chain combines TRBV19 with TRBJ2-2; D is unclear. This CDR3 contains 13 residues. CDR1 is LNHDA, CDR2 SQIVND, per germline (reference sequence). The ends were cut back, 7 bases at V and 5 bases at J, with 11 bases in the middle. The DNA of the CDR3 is TGTGCCAGTACTAGGCGGCGAACCGGGGAGCTGTTTTTT. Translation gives CASTRRRTGELFF.

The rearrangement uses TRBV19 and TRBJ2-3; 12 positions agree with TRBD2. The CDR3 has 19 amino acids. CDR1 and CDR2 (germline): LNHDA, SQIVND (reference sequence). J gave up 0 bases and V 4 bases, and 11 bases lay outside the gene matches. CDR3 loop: CASSTPQLAGGPSTDTQYF. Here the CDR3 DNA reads TGTGCCAGTAGTACCCCCCAGCTAGCGGGGGGGCCCAGCACAGATACGCAGTATTTT.

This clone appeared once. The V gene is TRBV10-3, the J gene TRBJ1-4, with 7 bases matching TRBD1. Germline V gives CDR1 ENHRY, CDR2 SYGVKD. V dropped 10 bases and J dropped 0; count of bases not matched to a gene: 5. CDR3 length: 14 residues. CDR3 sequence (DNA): TGTGCCACGGGACAGCCCCCAACTAATGAAAAACTGTTTTTT. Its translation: CATGQPPTNEKLFF.

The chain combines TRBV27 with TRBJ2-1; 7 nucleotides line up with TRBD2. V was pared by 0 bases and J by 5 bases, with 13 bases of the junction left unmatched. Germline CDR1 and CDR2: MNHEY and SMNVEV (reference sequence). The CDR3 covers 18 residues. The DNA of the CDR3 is TGTGCCAGCAGTTTATCCATTAGGAGGCTAGCGGCAAACAATGAGCAGTTCTTC. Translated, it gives CASSLSIRRLAANNEQFF.

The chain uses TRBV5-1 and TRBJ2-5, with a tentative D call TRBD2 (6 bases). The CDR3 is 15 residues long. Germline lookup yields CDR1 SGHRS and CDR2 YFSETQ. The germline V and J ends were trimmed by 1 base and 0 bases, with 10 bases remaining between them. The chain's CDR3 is CASSLIRDYQETQYF. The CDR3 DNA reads TGCGCCAGCAGCTTGATTAGGGACTACCAAGAGACCCAGTACTTC. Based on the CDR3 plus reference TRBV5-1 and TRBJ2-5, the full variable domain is KAGVTQTPRYLIKTRGQQVTLSCSPISGHRSVSWYQQTPGQGLQFLFEYFSETQRNKGNFPGRFSGRQFSNSRSEMNVSTLELGDSALYLCASSLIRDYQETQYFGPGTRLLVL.

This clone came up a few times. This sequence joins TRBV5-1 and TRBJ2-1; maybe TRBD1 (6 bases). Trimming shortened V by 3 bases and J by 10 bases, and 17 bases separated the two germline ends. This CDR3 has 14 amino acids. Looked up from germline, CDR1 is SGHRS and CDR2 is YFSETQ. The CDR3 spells CASSSYRDGGEQFF. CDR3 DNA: TGCGCCAGCAGCTCCTACAGGGACGGAGGCGAGCAGTTCTTC.

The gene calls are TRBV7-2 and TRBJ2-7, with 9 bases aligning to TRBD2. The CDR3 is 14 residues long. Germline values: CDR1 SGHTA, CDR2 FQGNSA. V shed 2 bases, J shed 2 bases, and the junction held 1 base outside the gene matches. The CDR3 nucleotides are TGTGCCAGCAGCTTACAGCGGGGGGCCTACGAGCAGTACTTC. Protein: CASSLQRGAYEQYF.

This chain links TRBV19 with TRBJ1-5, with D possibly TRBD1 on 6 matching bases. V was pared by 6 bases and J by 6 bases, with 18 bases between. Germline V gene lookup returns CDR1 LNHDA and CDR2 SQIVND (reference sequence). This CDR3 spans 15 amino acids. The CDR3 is CASSLQGSPAQPQHF. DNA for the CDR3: TGTGCCAGTAGCTTACAGGGATCCCCCGCTCAGCCCCAGCATTTT.

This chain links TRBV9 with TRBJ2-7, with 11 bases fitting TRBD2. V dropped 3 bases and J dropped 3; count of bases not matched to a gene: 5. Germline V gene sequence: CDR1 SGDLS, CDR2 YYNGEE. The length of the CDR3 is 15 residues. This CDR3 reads CASSAEGLADYEQYF. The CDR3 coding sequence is TGTGCCAGCAGCGCCGAGGGACTAGCGGACTACGAGCAGTACTTC.